A selection of T cell receptor beta chains follows, all from one sample in a study of blood T cell repertoires in COVID-19. This table comes from immunoSEQ multiplex PCR, and its TCRdb copy is limited to in-frame clones, with some not included. This sample has around 61,000 clones, with 80% to 90% found just once. The sample taken for sequencing was peripheral blood. Receptor source: a woman in her sixties or seventies with COVID-19, enrolled during active disease. Both conserved end residues are part of each CDR3. The order of the fields is CDR3 length, J gene, clone size, V gene, D gene, CDR3 DNA, CDR3 protein. D genes are given only for firm matches. Expanded clones get a size class; other rows say once, few or many, or leave the size out.

>13|TRBJ2-5|NA|TRBV27|NA
TGTGCCAGCAGTTTAGATACGGGAAAGACCCAGTACTTC
CASSLDTGKTQYF
>17|TRBJ1-1|NA|TRBV27|TRBD1
TGTGCCAGCAAAACGATAACCTACAGGGGGCAGGGCACTGAAGCTTTCTTT
CASKTITYRGQGTEAFF
>17|TRBJ2-2|once|TRBV11-2|TRBD1
TGTGCCAGCAGCTTAGAAGTATCTTGGCAGGGGGCCGGGGAGCTGTTTTTT
CASSLEVSWQGAGELFF
>11|TRBJ2-7|NA|TRBV20-1|NA
TGCAGTGCTTACCTACGGGGGGAGCAGTACTTC
CSAYLRGEQYF
>14|TRBJ2-1|NA|TRBV7-9|TRBD1
TGTGCCAGCAGTGACCCTACAGGGGGGAATGAGCAGTTCTTC
CASSDPTGGNEQFF
>13|TRBJ2-4|NA|TRBV29-1|TRBD1
TGCAGCGCCGTCGGGACAGGACGAAACATTCAGTACTTC
CSAVGTGRNIQYF
>15|TRBJ1-5|NA|TRBV23-1|NA
TGCGCCAGCAGTCATCGGGGGGGAAGCAATCAGCCCCAGCATTTT
CASSHRGGSNQPQHF
>14|TRBJ1-5|NA|TRBV25-1|TRBD1
TGTGCCAGCAGCACCGACAGGGTCTATCAGCCCCAGCATTTT
CASSTDRVYQPQHF
>16|TRBJ2-5|NA|TRBV5-3|TRBD2
TGTGCCAGAAGCGCCTCCTCGCGGGGGGACCAAGAGACCCAGTACTTC
CARSASSRGDQETQYF
>13|TRBJ1-4|NA|TRBV5-1|TRBD1
TGCGCCAGCAGCCGGGACAGGGCTGGAAAACTGTTTTTT
CASSRDRAGKLFF
>18|TRBJ2-1|NA|TRBV9|TRBD1
TGTGCCAGCAGCGTAGGTGGACAGGGGGGACATGGCTACAATGAGCAGTTCTTC
CASSVGGQGGHGYNEQFF
>11|TRBJ2-2|NA|TRBV11-3|NA
TGTGCCACCTCCTTTACCGGGGAGCTGTTTTTT
CATSFTGELFF
>15|TRBJ1-2|NA|TRBV6-5|TRBD1
TGTGCCAGCAGTTACGTCGGGACAGGGGGGGGCGGCTACACCTTC
CASSYVGTGGGGYTF
>15|TRBJ2-3|NA|TRBV6-6|NA
TGTGCCAGCAGTTACTCTCGTTTGAGGACAGATACGCAGTATTTT
CASSYSRLRTDTQYF
>17|TRBJ1-4|NA|TRBV9|NA
TGTGCCAGCAGCTCAGACAGAGTCCAAGGCCTTAATGAAAAACTGTTTTTT
CASSSDRVQGLNEKLFF
>15|TRBJ1-2|NA|TRBV21-1|NA
TGTGCCAGCAGCGCTACTATTCCCAGCAGCTATGGCTACACCTTC
CASSATIPSSYGYTF
>19|TRBJ2-2|once|TRBV5-8|TRBD2
TGTGCCAGCAGCTTGGGGCTGCAAATAGCGGGGTCTGACACCGGGGAGCTGTTTTTT
CASSLGLQIAGSDTGELFF
>17|TRBJ1-4|NA|TRBV23-1|TRBD1
TGCGCCACCCCCAAATCATTGCCGGGACAGGGGGAAGAAAAACTGTTTTTT
CATPKSLPGQGEEKLFF
>13|TRBJ2-2|NA|TRBV9|NA
TGTGCCAGCAGCCCCCGGACTACCGGGGAGCTGTTTTTT
CASSPRTTGELFF
>18|TRBJ2-3|NA|TRBV4-2|TRBD2
TGTGCCAGCAGCCAAGTCGGGGCTAGCGGGGGGGCGGTAGATACGCAGTATTTT
CASSQVGASGGAVDTQYF
>16|TRBJ2-2|NA|TRBV19|TRBD1
TGTGCCAGTACGAAGGGGGCGACTGAGGGGACCGGGGAGCTGTTTTTT
CASTKGATEGTGELFF
>14|TRBJ2-7|NA|TRBV6-5|TRBD1
TGTGCCAGCAGTCTCTTGGGACAGGGCGACGAGCAGTACTTC
CASSLLGQGDEQYF
>15|TRBJ1-2|NA|TRBV4-3|NA
TGCGCCAGCAGCCAAGATCGGGGGGATTGGTCTGGCTACACCTTC
CASSQDRGDWSGYTF
>14|TRBJ2-7|NA|TRBV19|TRBD1
TGTGCCAGTAGTACCTCCCAGGGGGCCTACGAGCAGTACTTC
CASSTSQGAYEQYF
>15|TRBJ1-5|NA|TRBV19|NA
TGTGCCAGTAGTACGGGGGGGGACCACAATCAGCCCCAGCATTTT
CASSTGGDHNQPQHF
>11|TRBJ2-1|NA|TRBV7-9|NA
TGTGCCAGCAGCCGTATGAATGAGCAGTTCTTC
CASSRMNEQFF
>14|TRBJ2-4|NA|TRBV11-3|NA
TGTGCCAGCAGTCAGGACTCCCCGAGGAACATTCAGTACTTC
CASSQDSPRNIQYF
>14|TRBJ2-7|NA|TRBV5-1|TRBD2
TGCGCCAGCAGCTTGGAACTAGCGGGAATAGAGCAGTACTTC
CASSLELAGIEQYF
>12|TRBJ1-1|few|TRBV6-6|NA
TGTGCCAGCAGTCAGGAGGTTACTGAAGCTTTCTTT
CASSQEVTEAFF
>14|TRBJ1-6|NA|TRBV27|TRBD1
TGTGCCAGCAGTTTAGGACAGGGGACTTCACCCCTCCACTTT
CASSLGQGTSPLHF
>14|TRBJ2-7|NA|TRBV27|NA
TGTGCCAGCAGTTTAATTCCGGACAGAGCCGAGCAGTACTTC
CASSLIPDRAEQYF
>14|TRBJ1-2|NA|TRBV28|NA
TGTGCCAGCAGTTCAGGTGAAGGGGCCTATGGCTACACCTTC
CASSSGEGAYGYTF
>14|TRBJ1-4|NA|TRBV27|TRBD1
TGTGCCAGCAGAGGGACAGCAACTAATGAAAAACTGTTTTTT
CASRGTATNEKLFF
>18|TRBJ1-4|NA|TRBV24-1|NA
TGTGCCACCAGTGATTTGCTGACAGGAGGCTTAATTAATGAAAAACTGTTTTTT
CATSDLLTGGLINEKLFF
>15|TRBJ2-5|NA|TRBV5-1|NA
TGCGCCAGCAGCTTCTTGCCAGGACTCCAAGAGACCCAGTACTTC
CASSFLPGLQETQYF
>17|TRBJ2-7|NA|TRBV11-3|TRBD2
TGTGCCAGCAGCTTAGATCTCACGGGACTAGGACCCTACGAGCAGTACTTC
CASSLDLTGLGPYEQYF
>15|TRBJ2-1|NA|TRBV19|TRBD2
TGTGCCAGTAGTCCTCATAGCGGGAATTACTATGAGCAGTTCTTC
CASSPHSGNYYEQFF
>11|TRBJ2-3|once|TRBV27|NA
TGTGCCAGCAGCGTGAGGGGGGGATGGTATTTT
CASSVRGGWYF
>15|TRBJ2-3|NA|TRBV2|TRBD2
TGTGCCAGCAGTCCGAGCGGGACGAGCACAGATACGCAGTATTTT
CASSPSGTSTDTQYF
>14|TRBJ2-7|NA|TRBV3-1/TRBV3-2|TRBD1
TGTGCCAGCAGTTCGACAGGGGTCAAGTACGAGCAGTACTTC
CASSSTGVKYEQYF
>13|TRBJ1-2|NA|TRBV12-3/TRBV12-4|NA
TGTGCCAGCAGCGACACAGGGAGCTATGGCTACACCTTC
CASSDTGSYGYTF
>15|TRBJ2-2|NA|TRBV5-1|TRBD2
TGCGCCAGCAGCTCGACTAGCGGGGGAGGCGGGGAGCTGTTTTTT
CASSSTSGGGGELFF